Below, 18 T cell receptor beta chains from the same sample are listed, as sequenced in a study of T cells in Graves' hyperthyroidism and ophthalmopathy. The source material, RNA transcripts, was used to amplify TCR beta CDR3 regions. HTBI primers were employed in a first-round RT-PCR of the TCR CDR3. MiXCR, applied by TCRdb to the multiplex PCR reads, yields one record per CDR3 protein. The table lists 500,000 to 600,000 distinct CDR3 sequences, roughly 50% of them singletons, with around 20% in the top ten. The sequencing input was peripheral blood or thyroid tissue (not recorded which). The receptors derive from an adult woman with Graves' disease, either hyperthyroidism or ophthalmopathy (not recorded which).

There are many counts of this clonotype. This rearrangement joins TRBV9 to TRBJ2-2; possible D gene TRBD2, 5 bases. Deletions cut 2 bases from V and 8 bases from J, with 7 bases between. Germline assignment: CDR1 SGDLS and CDR2 YYNGEE. The CDR3 contains 12 residues. CDR3 DNA sequence: TGTGCCAGCAGCGTGTCGGGAGGGGAGCTGTTTTTT. As protein: CASSVSGGELFF.

Ten or more counts support this clonotype. The chain combines TRBV20-1 with TRBJ1-5; 9 bases are shared with TRBD1. V shed 4 bases, J shed 5 bases, and the junction held 6 bases outside the gene matches. The CDR3 extends over 14 amino acids. Germline CDR1 and CDR2: DFQATT and SNEGSKA (reference sequence). CDR3 in amino acids: CSATNGQGYQPQHF. The DNA of the CDR3 is TGCAGTGCTACTAATGGACAGGGGTATCAGCCCCAGCATTTT.

This clonotype was picked up many times. V is TRBV9 and J is TRBJ1-3; D is possibly TRBD1 (5 bases). V lost 3 bases, J lost 11 bases, and 9 bases lay in between. The CDR3 is 11 amino acids. Germline V gene sequence: CDR1 SGDLS, CDR2 YYNGEE. The CDR3 sequence is CASSGGKAIYF. CDR3 in DNA: TGTGCCAGCAGCGGGGGGAAGGCCATATATTTT. The full variable domain, completed using reference TRBV9 and TRBJ1-3, is DSGVTQTPKHLITATGQRVTLRCSPRSGDLSVYWYQQSLDQGLQFLIQYYNGEERAKGNILERFSAQQFPDLHSELNLSSLELGDSALYFCASSGGKAIYFGEGSWLTVV.

The table lists this clonotype with a few counts. CDR3 nucleotides: TGTGCCAGCAGCTTAGGGGAGGGGCGGTTAGAGCCCCAGCATTTT. Translating it yields CASSLGEGRLEPQHF. The chain carries TRBV7-9 and TRBJ1-5, with D maybe TRBD1 (5 bases). The CDR3 contains 15 residues. Germline V lookup: CDR1 SEHNR, CDR2 FQNEAQ (reference sequence). V shed 1 base and J shed 8 bases, with 15 bases lying between them.

The V and J genes are TRBV7-3 and TRBJ1-3, with D possibly TRBD1 on 6 matching bases. The CDR3 length is 15 residues. With 5 bases removed from V and 4 bases from J, the gap between germline ends came to 15 bases. The germline gives CDR1 SGHTA, CDR2 FQGTGA. In DNA form, the CDR3 reads TGTGCCAGCAGCGGGCGGACAGTCCTCGGAAACACCATATATTTT. Translating gives CASSGRTVLGNTIYF.

The V call is TRBV12-3 or TRBV12-4, the J call TRBJ2-7; TRBD1 might be the D (6 bases). CDR3 length: 13 residues. Trimming pared 5 bases from V and 3 bases from J, leaving 11 bases between. The CDR3 nucleotides are TGTGCCAGCAGTGCAGGGGACGACTACGAGCAGTACTTC. Its protein product is CASSAGDDYEQYF.

This clonotype was detected a few times. The chain uses TRBV2 and TRBJ2-7; TRBD2 might be the D (6 bases). There are 14 residues in the CDR3. The germline V and J ends were trimmed by 6 bases and 4 bases, with 16 bases remaining between them. Germline loops: CDR1 SNHLY, CDR2 FYNNEI. CDR3 region: CASRSRLGEYEQYF. The CDR3 nucleotides read TGTGCCAGCAGGAGCCGACTAGGGGAATACGAGCAGTACTTC.

This clonotype was recorded a few times. CDR3 DNA: TGTGCCAGCAGTTGGCCGGGACAGGGACAGACCCAGTACTTC. Translating gives CASSWPGQGQTQYF. The V call is TRBV12-3 or TRBV12-4, the J call TRBJ2-5; 9 bases are shared with TRBD1. The CDR3 totals 14 residues. The V segment lost 4 bases and the J segment 6 bases; nucleotides outside the gene matches: 6.

This clonotype was picked up many times. The CDR3 region has the DNA TGTGCCAGCAGTGAAGAAGCAGGAAACACCATATATTTT. Its protein is CASSEEAGNTIYF. The chain has TRBV2 and TRBJ1-3; no clear D gene. Between the trimmed V and J ends, which lost 1 base and 4 bases, there was a span of 5 bases. Germline V gene data show CDR1 as SNHLY and CDR2 as FYNNEI. The length of the CDR3 is 13 residues.

This clonotype came up many times. The CDR3 DNA reads as TGCAGTGCTAGGTCCCTAAGCGGGAGGGACACCGGGGAGCTGTTTTTT. Translated, it gives CSARSLSGRDTGELFF. The V call is TRBV20-1, the J call TRBJ2-2; 10 nucleotides match TRBD2. V shed 3 bases, J shed 3 bases, and the junction held 7 bases outside the gene matches. This CDR3 contains 16 residues. Germline V gene sequence: CDR1 DFQATT, CDR2 SNEGSKA (reference sequence).

The genes are TRBV25-1 and TRBJ2-5; D is uncertain. Germline values: CDR1 MGHDK, CDR2 SYGVNS. Trimming removed 5 bases at V and 5 bases at J, with 24 bases between. The length of the CDR3 is 17 residues. The CDR3 nucleotides read TGTGCCAGCAGTTTGGTTACTTTCTTTGGGGTTAGGGAGACCCAGTACTTC. Protein sequence: CASSLVTFFGVRETQYF.

This clonotype is a singleton in its sample. The gene calls are TRBV6-5 and TRBJ2-2; 13 bases are shared with TRBD2. The CDR3 is 15 residues long. CDR1 and CDR2 (germline): MNHEY, SVGAGI. V lost 6 bases, J lost 4 bases, and 2 bases stayed unmatched. The CDR3 sequence is CASSRLAGGTGELFF. For the CDR3, the DNA is TGTGCCAGCAGCCGACTAGCGGGAGGCACCGGGGAGCTGTTTTTT.

A remark on this clonotype: Its ends do not fully match the called genes, so a read error is possible. The chain employs TRBV5-1 and TRBJ2-7; possible D gene TRBD1, 6 bases. There are 15 residues in the CDR3. Germline assignment: CDR1 SGHRS and CDR2 YFSETQ. The CDR3 loop reads CASSLYGQHTGELYF. For the CDR3, the DNA is TGCGCCAGCAGCTTATATGGACAGCACACCGGGGAGCTGTACTTC. The variable domain in full, completed from reference TRBV5-1 and TRBJ2-7, reads KAGVTQTPRYLIKTRGQQVTLSCSPISGHRSVSWYQQTPGQGLQFLFEYFSETQRNKGNFPGRFSGRQFSNSRSEMNVSTLELGDSALYLCASSLYGQHTGELYFGPGTRLTVT.

This clonotype was counted ten times or more. This chain links TRBV29-1 with TRBJ1-2, with no clear D. Germline CDR1 and CDR2: SQVTM and ANQGSEA. This CDR3 is 13 amino acids long. V was cut by 3 bases and J by 3 bases, with 11 bases left in between. The CDR3, as DNA: TGCAGCGTTGACGAGCAGAGTGACTATGGCTACACCTTC. It is translated as CSVDEQSDYGYTF.

V and J are TRBV5-1 and TRBJ2-3; TRBD1 or TRBD2 may be the D gene (5 bases each). Germline lookup yields CDR1 SGHRS and CDR2 YFSETQ. Trimming pared 0 bases from V and 1 base from J, leaving 6 bases between. The CDR3 runs to 14 residues. The CDR3 coding sequence is TGCGCCAGCAGCTTGGGGGACCGCACAGATACGCAGTATTTT. Residues: CASSLGDRTDTQYF.

V gene TRBV2 combines with J gene TRBJ1-5, with 7 bases that match TRBD2. The better agreement between TRBJ2-3 and the DNA end casts doubt on the J call. From germline, CDR1 is SNHLY and CDR2 FYNNEI. The CDR3 length is 14 residues. The CDR3 loop reads CASSEGGSPDTQYF. The CDR3, as DNA: TGTGCCAGCAGTGAAGGCGGGAGTCCAGATACGCAGTATTTT.

This clonotype was counted many times. The rearrangement links TRBV13 to TRBJ1-1; no reliable D call. The CDR3 covers 12 residues. V was clipped by 5 bases and J by 6 bases, with 10 bases between them. Germline V gene sequence: CDR1 PRHDT, CDR2 FYEKMQ (reference sequence). The chain's CDR3 is CASSAGLPEAFF. The CDR3 DNA is TGTGCCAGCAGCGCCGGGCTACCTGAAGCTTTCTTT.

The chain is built from TRBV20-1 and TRBJ2-1, with TRBD1 identical over 7 bases. Germline V gene data show CDR1 as DFQATT and CDR2 as SNEGSKA (reference sequence). CDR3 length: 15 amino acids. V gave up 4 bases and J gave up 7 bases; unmatched junction bases: 13. DNA for the CDR3: TGCAGTGCTAATACTGAATTTTACAGGGGTAATGAGCAGTTCTTC. It translates to CSANTEFYRGNEQFF.